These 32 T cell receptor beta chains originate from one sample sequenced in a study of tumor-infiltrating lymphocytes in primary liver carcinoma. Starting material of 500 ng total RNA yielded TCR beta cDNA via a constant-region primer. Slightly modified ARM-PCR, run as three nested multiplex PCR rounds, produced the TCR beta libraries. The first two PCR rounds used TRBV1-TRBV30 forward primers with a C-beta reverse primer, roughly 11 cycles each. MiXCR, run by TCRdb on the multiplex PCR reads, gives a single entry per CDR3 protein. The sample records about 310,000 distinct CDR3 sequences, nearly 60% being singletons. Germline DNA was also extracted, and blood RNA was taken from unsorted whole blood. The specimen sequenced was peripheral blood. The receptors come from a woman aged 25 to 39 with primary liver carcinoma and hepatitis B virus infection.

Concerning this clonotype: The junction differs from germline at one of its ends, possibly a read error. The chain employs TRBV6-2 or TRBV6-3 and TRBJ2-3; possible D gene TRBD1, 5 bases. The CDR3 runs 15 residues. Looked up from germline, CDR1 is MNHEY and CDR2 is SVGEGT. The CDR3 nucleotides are TGTGCCAGCAGACTGTACAGACTTTTCACAGGTACGCAGTATTTT. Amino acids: CASRLYRLFTGTQYF.

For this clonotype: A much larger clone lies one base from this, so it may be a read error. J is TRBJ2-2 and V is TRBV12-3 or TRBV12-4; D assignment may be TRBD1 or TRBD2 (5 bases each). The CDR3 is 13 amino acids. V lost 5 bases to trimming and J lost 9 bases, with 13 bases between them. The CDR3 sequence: CASSRDRGRELFF. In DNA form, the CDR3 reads TGTGCCAGCAGTCGGGACCGAGGCAGGGAGCTGTTTTTT.

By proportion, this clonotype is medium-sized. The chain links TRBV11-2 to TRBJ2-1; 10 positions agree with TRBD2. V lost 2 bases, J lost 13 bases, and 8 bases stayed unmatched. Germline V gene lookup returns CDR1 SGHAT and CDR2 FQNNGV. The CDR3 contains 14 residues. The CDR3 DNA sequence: TGTGCCAGCAGCTTAACTCTAGCGGGGGTTTCCCAGTTCTTC. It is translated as CASSLTLAGVSQFF.

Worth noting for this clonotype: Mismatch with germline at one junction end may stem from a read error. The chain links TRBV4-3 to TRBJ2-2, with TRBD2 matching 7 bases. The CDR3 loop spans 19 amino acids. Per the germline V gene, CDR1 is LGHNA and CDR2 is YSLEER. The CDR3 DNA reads TGCGCCAGCAGCCAAGATTTGGTAGAGCGGGATTTGAACACCGGGGAGCTGGTTTTT. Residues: CASSQDLVERDLNTGELVF.

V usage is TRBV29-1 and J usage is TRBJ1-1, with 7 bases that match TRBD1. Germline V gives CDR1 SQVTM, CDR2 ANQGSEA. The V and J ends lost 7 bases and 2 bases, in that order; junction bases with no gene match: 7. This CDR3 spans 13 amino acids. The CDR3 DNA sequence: TGCAGCGCCGTAGGGACAGCCAACACTGAAGCTTTCTTT. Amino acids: CSAVGTANTEAFF.

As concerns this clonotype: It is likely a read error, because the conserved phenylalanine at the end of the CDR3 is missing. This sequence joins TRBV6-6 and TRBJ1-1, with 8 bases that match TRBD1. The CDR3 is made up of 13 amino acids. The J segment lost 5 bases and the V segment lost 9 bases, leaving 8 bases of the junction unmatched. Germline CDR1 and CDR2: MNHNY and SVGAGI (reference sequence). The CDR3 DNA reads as TGTGCCAGGAGCACAGGGGGGACTACTGAAGCTTTCCTT. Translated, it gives CARSTGGTTEAFL.

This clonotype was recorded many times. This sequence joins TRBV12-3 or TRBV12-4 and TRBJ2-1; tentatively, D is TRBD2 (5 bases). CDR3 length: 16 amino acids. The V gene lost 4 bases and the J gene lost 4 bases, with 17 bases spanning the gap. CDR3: CASSSSTRLIYNEQFF. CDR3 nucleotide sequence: TGTGCCAGCAGTTCCTCTACTAGACTAATTTACAATGAGCAGTTCTTC.

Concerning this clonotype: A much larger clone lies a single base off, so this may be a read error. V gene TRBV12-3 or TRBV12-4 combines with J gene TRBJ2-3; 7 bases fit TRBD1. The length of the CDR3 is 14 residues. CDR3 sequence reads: CASTPVGGTYTQYF. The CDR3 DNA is TGTGCCAGCACCCCCGTAGGGGGCACATATACGCAGTATTTT.

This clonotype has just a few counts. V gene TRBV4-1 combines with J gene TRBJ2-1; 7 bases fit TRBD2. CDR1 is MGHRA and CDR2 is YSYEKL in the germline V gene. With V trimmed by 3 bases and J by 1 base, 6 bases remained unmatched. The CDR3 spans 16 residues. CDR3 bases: TGCGCCAGCAGCCACCCCCGGGAGGCGTCCTACAATGAGCAGTTCTTC. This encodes CASSHPREASYNEQFF.

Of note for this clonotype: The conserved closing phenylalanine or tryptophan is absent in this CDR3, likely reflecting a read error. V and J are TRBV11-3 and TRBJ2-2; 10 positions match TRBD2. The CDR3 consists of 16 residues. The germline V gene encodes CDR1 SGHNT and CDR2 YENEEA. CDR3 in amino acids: CTSSILAGLATGELFL. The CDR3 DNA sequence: TGTACCAGCAGCATACTAGCGGGGCTGGCCACCGGGGAGCTGTTTCTT.

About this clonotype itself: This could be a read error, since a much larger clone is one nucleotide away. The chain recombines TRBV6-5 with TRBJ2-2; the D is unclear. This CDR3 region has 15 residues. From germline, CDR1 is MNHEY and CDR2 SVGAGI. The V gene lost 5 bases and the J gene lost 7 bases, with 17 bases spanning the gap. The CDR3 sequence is CASSIGPRGIGELFF. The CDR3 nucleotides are TGTGCCAGCAGTATCGGACCGAGAGGTATCGGGGAGCTGTTTTTT.

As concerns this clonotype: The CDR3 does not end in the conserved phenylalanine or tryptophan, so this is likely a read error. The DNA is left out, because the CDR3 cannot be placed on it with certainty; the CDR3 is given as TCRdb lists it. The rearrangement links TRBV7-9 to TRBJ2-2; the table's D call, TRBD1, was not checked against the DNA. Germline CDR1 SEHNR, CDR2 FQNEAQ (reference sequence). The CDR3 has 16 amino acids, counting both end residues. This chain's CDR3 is CASSLVLQGWTGELFL.

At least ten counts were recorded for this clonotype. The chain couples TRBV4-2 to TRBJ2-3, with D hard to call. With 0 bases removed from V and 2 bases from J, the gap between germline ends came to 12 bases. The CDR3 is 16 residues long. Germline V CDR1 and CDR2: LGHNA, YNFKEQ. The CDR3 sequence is CASSQEHTGFTDTQYF. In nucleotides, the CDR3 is TGTGCCAGCAGCCAAGAGCACACCGGTTTCACAGATACGCAGTATTTT.

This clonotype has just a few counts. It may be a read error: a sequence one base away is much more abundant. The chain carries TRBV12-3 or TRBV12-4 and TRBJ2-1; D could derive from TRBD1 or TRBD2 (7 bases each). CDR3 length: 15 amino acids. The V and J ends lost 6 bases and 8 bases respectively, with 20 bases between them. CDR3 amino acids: CASSPRGGDSYEQFF. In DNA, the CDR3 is TGTGCCAGCAGCCCCAGGGGGGGGGATAGCTATGAGCAGTTCTTC.

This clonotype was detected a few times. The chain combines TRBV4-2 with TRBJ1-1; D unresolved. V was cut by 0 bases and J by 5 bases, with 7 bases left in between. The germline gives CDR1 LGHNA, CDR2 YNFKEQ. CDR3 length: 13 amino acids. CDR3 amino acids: CASSQDRKTEAFF. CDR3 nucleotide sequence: TGTGCCAGCAGCCAAGATAGAAAGACTGAAGCTTTCTTT.

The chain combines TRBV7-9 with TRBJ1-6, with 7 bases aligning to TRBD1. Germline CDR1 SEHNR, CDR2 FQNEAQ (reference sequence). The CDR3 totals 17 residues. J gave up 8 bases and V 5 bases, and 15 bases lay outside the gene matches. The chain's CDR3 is CASSPPPWQGGYSPLHF. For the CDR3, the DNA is TGTGCCAGCAGCCCACCGCCTTGGCAGGGGGGTTATTCACCCCTCCACTTT.

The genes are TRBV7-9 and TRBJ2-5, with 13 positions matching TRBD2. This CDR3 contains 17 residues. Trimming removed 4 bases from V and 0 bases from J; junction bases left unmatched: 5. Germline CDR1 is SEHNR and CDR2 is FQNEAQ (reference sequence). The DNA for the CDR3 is TGTGCCAGCAGCTCCGGGACTAGCGGGACATACCAAGAGACCCAGTACTTC. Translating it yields CASSSGTSGTYQETQYF. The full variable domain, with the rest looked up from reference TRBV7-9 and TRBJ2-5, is DTGVSQNPRHKITKRGQNVTFRCDPISEHNRLYWYRQTLGQGPEFLTYFQNEAQLEKSRLLSDRFSAERPKGSFSTLEIQRTEQGDSAMYLCASSSGTSGTYQETQYFGPGTRLLVL.

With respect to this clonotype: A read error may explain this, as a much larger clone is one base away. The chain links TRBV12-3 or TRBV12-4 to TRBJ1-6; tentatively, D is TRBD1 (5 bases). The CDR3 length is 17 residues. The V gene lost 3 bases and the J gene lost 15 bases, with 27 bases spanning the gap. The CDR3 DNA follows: TGTGCCAGCAGTTTGGCCTTCGACAGCTCAGCTTTGACACTCCTCCACTTT. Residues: CASSLAFDSSALTLLHF.

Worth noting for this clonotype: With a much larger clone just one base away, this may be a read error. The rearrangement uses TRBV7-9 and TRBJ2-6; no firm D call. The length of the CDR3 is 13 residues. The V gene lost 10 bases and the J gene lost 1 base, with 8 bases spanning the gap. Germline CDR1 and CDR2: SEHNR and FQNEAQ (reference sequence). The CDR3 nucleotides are TGTGCCACCAGTGCTTCTGGGGCCAACGTCCTGACTTTC. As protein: CATSASGANVLTF.

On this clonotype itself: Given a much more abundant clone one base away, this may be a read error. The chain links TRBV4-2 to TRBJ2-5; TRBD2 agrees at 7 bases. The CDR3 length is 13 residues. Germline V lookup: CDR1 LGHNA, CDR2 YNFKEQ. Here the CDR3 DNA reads TGTGACAGCAGCCTTCGACTAGCCGGGACCCAGTACTTC. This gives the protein CDSSLRLAGTQYF.

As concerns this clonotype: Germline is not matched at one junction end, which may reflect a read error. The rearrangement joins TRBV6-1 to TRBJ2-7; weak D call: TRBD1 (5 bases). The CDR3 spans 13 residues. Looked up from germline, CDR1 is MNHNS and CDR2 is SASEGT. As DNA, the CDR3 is TGTGCCAGCACAGGGATGATAAACTACGGGCAGTACTTC. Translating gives CASTGMINYGQYF.

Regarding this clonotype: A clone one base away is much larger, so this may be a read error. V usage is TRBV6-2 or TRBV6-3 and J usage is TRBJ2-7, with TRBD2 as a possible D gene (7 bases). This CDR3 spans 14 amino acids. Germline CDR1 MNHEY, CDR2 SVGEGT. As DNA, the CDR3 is TGTGCCAGCAGCGAGCCGGGGGGCTCCTACGAGCTGTACTTC. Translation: CASSEPGGSYELYF.

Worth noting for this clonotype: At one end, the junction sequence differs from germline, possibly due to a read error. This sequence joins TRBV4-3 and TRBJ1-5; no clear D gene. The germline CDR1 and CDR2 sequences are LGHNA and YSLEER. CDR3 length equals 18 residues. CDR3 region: CASSQDRVSGCSNQPQLF. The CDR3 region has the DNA TGCGCTAGCAGCCAAGATCGGGTTAGCGGTTGCAGCAATCAGCCCCAGCTTTTT.

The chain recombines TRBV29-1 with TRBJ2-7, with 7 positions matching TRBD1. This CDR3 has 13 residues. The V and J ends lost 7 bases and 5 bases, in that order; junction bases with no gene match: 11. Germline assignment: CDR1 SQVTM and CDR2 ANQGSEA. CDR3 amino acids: CSAMRQGSHEQYF. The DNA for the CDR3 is TGCAGCGCCATGAGACAGGGTTCCCACGAGCAGTACTTC.

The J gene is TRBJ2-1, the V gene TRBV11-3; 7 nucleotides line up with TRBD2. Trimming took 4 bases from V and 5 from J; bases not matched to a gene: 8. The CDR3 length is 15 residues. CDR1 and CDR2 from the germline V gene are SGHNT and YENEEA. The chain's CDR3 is CASSSRGRENNEQFF. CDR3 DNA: TGTGCCAGCAGCTCTAGAGGGAGGGAGAACAATGAGCAGTTCTTC. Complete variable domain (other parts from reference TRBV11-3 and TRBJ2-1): EAGVVQSPRYKIIEKKQPVAFWCNPISGHNTLYWYLQNLGQGPELLIRYENEEAVDDSQLPKDRFSAERLKGVDSTLKIQPAELGDSAVYLCASSSRGRENNEQFFGPGTRLTVL.

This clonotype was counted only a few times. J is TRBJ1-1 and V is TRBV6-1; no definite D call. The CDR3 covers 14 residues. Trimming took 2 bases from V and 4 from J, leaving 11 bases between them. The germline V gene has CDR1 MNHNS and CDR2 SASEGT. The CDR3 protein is CASSEFRGVTEAFF. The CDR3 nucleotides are TGTGCCAGCAGTGAATTTCGGGGTGTCACTGAAGCTTTCTTT.

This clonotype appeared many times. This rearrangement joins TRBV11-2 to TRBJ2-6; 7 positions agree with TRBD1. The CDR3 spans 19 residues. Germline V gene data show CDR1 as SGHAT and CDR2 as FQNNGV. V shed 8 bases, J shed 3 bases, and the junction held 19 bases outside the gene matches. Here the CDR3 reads CASRSRPGQILVGANVLTF. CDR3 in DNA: TGTGCCAGCCGCTCCCGCCCGGGACAGATCTTAGTTGGGGCCAACGTCCTGACTTTC.

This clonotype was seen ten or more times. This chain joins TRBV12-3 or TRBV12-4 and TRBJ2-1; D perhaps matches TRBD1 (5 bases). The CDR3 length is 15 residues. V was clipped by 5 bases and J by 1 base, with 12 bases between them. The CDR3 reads CASSNRGRSYNEQFF. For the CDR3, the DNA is TGTGCCAGCAGTAATAGGGGCCGATCCTACAATGAGCAGTTCTTC.

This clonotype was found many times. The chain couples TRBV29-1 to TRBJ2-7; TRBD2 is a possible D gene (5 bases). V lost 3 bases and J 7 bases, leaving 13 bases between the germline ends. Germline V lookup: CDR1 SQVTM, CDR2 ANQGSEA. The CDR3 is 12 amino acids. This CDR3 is CSVDTSPGEQYF. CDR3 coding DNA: TGCAGCGTTGACACCTCCCCGGGAGAGCAGTACTTC.

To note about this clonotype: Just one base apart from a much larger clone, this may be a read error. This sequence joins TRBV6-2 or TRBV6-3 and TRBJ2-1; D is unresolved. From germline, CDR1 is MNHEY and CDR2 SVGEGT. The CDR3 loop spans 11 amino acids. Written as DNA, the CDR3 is TGTGCCAGCAGTTACTCTAATGGGCAGTTCTTC. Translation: CASSYSNGQFF.

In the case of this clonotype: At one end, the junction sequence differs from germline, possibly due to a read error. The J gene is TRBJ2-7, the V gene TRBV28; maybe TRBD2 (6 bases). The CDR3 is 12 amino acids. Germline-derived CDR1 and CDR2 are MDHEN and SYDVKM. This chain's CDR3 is CATWRRAGPPDF. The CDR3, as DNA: TGTGCCACCTGGCGCAGAGCGGGCCCTCCGGACTTC.

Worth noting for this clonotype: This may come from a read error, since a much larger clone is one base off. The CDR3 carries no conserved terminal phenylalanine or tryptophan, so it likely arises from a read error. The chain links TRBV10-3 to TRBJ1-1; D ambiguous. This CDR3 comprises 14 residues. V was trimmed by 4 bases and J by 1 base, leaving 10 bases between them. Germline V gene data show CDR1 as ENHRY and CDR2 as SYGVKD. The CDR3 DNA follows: TGTGCCATCAGTGCCCTAGCAGGGAACACTGAAGCTTTCTTA. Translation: CAISALAGNTEAFL.